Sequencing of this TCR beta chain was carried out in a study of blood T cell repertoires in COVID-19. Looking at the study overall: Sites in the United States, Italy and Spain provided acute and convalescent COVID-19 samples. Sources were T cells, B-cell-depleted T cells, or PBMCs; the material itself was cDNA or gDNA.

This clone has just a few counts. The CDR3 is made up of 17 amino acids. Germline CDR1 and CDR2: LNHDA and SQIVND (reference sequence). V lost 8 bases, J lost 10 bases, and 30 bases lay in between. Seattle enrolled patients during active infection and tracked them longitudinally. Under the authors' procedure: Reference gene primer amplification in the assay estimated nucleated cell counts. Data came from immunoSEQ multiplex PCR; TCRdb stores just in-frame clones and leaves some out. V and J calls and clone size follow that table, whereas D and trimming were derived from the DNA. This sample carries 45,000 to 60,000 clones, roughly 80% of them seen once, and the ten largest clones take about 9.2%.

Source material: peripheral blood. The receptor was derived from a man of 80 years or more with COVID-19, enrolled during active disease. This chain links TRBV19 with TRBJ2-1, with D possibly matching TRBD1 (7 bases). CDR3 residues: CASARELQGNGGDEQFF. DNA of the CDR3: TGTGCCAGTGCCCGAGAACTACAGGGGAATGGAGGGGACGAGCAGTTCTTC.